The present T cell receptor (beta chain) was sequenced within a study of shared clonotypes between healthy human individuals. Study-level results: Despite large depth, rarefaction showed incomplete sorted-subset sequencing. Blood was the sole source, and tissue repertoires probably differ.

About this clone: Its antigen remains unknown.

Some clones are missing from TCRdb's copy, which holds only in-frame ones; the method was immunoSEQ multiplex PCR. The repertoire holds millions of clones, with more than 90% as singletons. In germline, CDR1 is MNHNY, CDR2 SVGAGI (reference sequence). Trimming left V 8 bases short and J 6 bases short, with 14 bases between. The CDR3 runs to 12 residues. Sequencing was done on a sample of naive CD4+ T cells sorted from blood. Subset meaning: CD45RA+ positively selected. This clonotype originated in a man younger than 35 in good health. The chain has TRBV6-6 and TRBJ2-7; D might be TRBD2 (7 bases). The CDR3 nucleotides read TGTGCCAGCCTCCGGGGGGCGGGCGAGCAGTACTTC. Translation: CASLRGAGEQYF.